This T cell receptor beta chain was identified in a study of monozygotic twins with cystic fibrosis. The assay was immunoSEQ multiplex PCR, and TCRdb's table has in-frame clones only and misses some. The data contain about 14,000 clones, over 80% of them seen just once; the ten biggest clones take up 9.3%. General observations from the study: V usage most resembled the co-twin in 13 of 16 pairs.

Germline V gene sequence: CDR1 WNHNN, CDR2 SYGVQD (reference sequence). Trimming shortened V by 10 bases and J by 3 bases, and 30 bases separated the two germline ends. The CDR3 consists of 18 residues. Concerning this clone itself: Its antigen is currently unknown.

The V and J genes are TRBV10-1 and TRBJ1-2; D may be TRBD1 (6 bases). The TCR sequence derives from a girl aged 2-10 years with cystic fibrosis. Specimen: blood. In DNA, the CDR3 is TGCGCCACCCCAACATGGGGACAACGACAGTTCCCATACTATGGCTACACCTTC. Translation: CATPTWGQRQFPYYGYTF.